This T cell receptor beta chain stems from a study of OX40 agonist ivuxolimab in advanced cancers. The study in broad terms: Ivuxolimab was a fully human IgG2 agonistic monoclonal antibody targeting the costimulatory receptor OX40 (CD134). Intravenous ivuxolimab was administered to patients every 2 weeks at six dose levels: 0.01, 0.1, 0.3, 1.5, 3 and 10 mg/kg. Of the roughly 52 patients in dose escalation, around 20 had hepatocellular carcinoma, about 15 had melanoma, 9 had renal cell carcinoma and 9 had head and neck cancer. A male proportion of around 80% and a mean age of roughly 58 years, ranging from about 20 to 85, were recorded for the dose-escalation cohort. Patients were allowed to have had prior anti-PD-1, anti-PD-L1 or anti-CTLA-4 therapy, and approximately 40% of the dose-escalation patients had been treated with checkpoint inhibitors. Partial responses occurred in three dose-escalation patients, of whom one had hepatocellular carcinoma and two had cutaneous melanoma. Peripheral TCRbeta sequencing was intended to test whether TCR sequence diversity was altered and clonal T-cell expansion was caused by ivuxolimab. The monotherapy dose-escalation portion (N of about 57 patients) of the phase I ivuxolimab trial is reported in the paper.

The trial excluded patients who had a history of autoimmune disease or who were on systemic immunosuppression. Peripheral blood for TCR sequencing was collected from all dose cohorts at baseline, on cycle 4 day 1, and on cycle 7 day 1. The samples were taken from a phase I, first-in-human, multicenter, open-label dose-escalation trial of ivuxolimab. Adults with locally advanced or metastatic melanoma, renal cell carcinoma, hepatocellular carcinoma or head and neck squamous cell carcinoma were enrolled in the trial. Before TCR sequencing, CD4+ T cells and CD8+ T cells from peripheral blood were sorted into separate populations. To note about this clone: Which antigen it targets is not known. It has no much larger one-base neighbor in the sample; base qualities were not kept.

For sequencing of the TCRbeta CDR3 region, genomic DNA was extracted from the sorted cells. TCRbeta CDR3 regions were sequenced using the immunoSEQ Assay. TCRdb mirrors the immuneACCESS table, restricted to in-frame sequences. Some clones are absent from its copies; in checked studies, under half trace to an unresolved V gene, and the reason for the others is unknown. The sample table records about 91,000 clones; 87% of these occur just once. The ten largest clonotypes hold roughly 0.5% of the sample. Broader findings and caveats from the paper: In the 0.1-3.0 mg/kg groups, partial responders were among the patients with the lowest normalized peripheral clonal expansion, particularly in CD8+ T cells. After ivuxolimab, more expanded clones were found on average in CD8+ T cells than in CD4+ T cells. At doses of 0.1 to 3.0 mg/kg, clonal expansion of both CD4+ and CD8+ T cells in blood was seen between baseline and week 6. Low levels of normalized T-cell clonal expansion were also seen in some patients who did not respond. The antigen specificity of the peripheral T cells that underwent clonal expansion was not determined.

CDR1 and CDR2 (SGDLS, YYNGEE) derive from the germline V gene. V loses 3 bases, J loses 9 bases, and the germline ends lie 18 bases apart. The CDR3 sequence holds 14 residues, the cysteine and phenylalanine included. Only the CDR3 part of the read is kept: 42 bases, read in frame from the first base. The input for sequencing was CD4+ or CD8+ T cells sorted from blood, taken in a trial of the OX40 agonist ivuxolimab. This chain joins TRBV9 to TRBJ2-5, and TRBD1 may be the D gene, going by 6 matching bases. The sequence came from an adult with an advanced solid tumor such as melanoma, head and neck, liver or kidney cancer. The DNA is as follows: TGTGCCAGCAGCGAACTAGGGGGTCCAGGGGCCCAGTACTTC. Its coded protein is CASSELGGPGAQYF.